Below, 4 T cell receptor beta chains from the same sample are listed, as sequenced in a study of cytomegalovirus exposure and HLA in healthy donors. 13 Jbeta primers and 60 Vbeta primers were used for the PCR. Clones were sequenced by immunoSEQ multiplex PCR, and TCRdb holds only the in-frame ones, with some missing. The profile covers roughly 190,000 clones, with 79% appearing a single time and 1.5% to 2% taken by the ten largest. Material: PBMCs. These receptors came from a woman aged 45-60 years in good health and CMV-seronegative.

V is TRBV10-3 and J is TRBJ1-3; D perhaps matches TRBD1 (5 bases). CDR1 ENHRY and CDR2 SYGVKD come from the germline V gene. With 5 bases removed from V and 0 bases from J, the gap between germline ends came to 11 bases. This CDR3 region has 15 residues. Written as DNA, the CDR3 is TGTGCCATCAGTCCACAGGTTATCTCTGGAAACACCATATATTTT. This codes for CAISPQVISGNTIYF.

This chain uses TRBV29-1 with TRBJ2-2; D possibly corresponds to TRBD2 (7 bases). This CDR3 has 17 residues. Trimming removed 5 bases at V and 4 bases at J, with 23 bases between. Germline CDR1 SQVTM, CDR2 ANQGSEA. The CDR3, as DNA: TGCAGCGTTACCTCCACCGGGGGGTGGGGGGCCACCGGGGAGCTGTTTTTT. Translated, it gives CSVTSTGGWGATGELFF.

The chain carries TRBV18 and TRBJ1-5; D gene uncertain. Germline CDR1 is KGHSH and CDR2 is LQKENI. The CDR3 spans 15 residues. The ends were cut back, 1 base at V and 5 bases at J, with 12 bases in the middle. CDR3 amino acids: CASSPLGLSDQPQHF. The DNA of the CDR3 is TGTGCCAGCTCACCACTCGGGTTGTCTGATCAGCCCCAGCATTTT. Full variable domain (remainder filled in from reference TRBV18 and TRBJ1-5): NAGVMQNPRHLVRRRGQEARLRCSPMKGHSHVYWYRQLPEEGLKFMVYLQKENIIDESGMPKERFSAEFPKEGPSILRIQQVVRGDSAAYFCASSPLGLSDQPQHFGDGTRLSIL.

The CDR3 DNA follows: TGCGCCAGCAGCGAGGGGGCGGTTGGCTACACCTTC. Its translation: CASSEGAVGYTF. This chain joins TRBV5-1 and TRBJ1-2; 7 nucleotides match TRBD1. The CDR3 runs to 12 residues. CDR1 is SGHRS, CDR2 YFSETQ, per germline. The trim removed 4 bases at V and 7 bases at J, leaving 4 bases unmatched.